The source of this TCR beta chain is a study of blood T cell repertoires in COVID-19. Study background: The United States, Italy and Spain were the sources of the acute and convalescent COVID-19 samples.

There are 15 residues in the CDR3. V dropped 1 base and J dropped 4; count of bases not matched to a gene: 5. From germline, CDR1 is SEHNR and CDR2 FQNEAQ (reference sequence). Authors' processing steps: Amplification with reference gene primers provided the estimates of nucleated cell counts. Sequenced by immunoSEQ multiplex PCR; TCRdb stores in-frame clones only, minus some. V, J and clone size are taken as reported in that table, and D and trimming were inferred from the DNA itself. The data show 100,000 to 120,000 clones, around 74% seen once. The specimen sequenced was peripheral blood. The rearrangement joins TRBV7-9 to TRBJ2-5; 8 bases are shared with TRBD2. The TCR originated in a woman between 70 and 85 years old with acute or convalescent COVID-19. The CDR3 spells CASSLDGREGETQYF. Here the CDR3 DNA reads TGTGCCAGCAGCTTAGACGGGAGGGAAGGAGAGACCCAGTACTTC.